The sequence of this TCR beta chain was determined in a study of T cell responses to AZD1222 COVID-19 vaccine. TCRdb's copy holds only in-frame clones and misses some; the assay was immunoSEQ multiplex PCR. In the table there are around 250,000 clones, about 92% of which are singletons. Study observations and caveats: Donors were largely white British and mainly female; clonal diversity was possibly underestimated. It was only after the peak T cell response that any repertoires were sampled.

A note on this clone: Its antigen is undetermined.

Sequences were derived from peripheral blood, sampled on day 0 of AZD1222 vaccination. The clonotype was recovered from an adult in good health.

For the CDR3, the DNA is TGTGCCAGCAGCTTAAGGGAGGCTGGCGCTGGGGCCAACGTCCTGACTTTC. Its translation is CASSLREAGAGANVLTF. This chain joins TRBV7-8 and TRBJ2-6; D is possibly TRBD2 (6 bases). From germline, CDR1 is SGHVS and CDR2 FQNEAQ. The length of the CDR3 is 17 residues. Trimming cost V 2 bases and J 2 bases, with 13 bases left between them.